This T cell receptor (beta chain) comes out of a study of blood T cell repertoires in COVID-19. Across the study: Both acute and convalescent COVID-19 samples were obtained from the United States, Italy and Spain. Sources were T cells, B-cell-depleted T cells, or PBMCs; the material itself was cDNA or gDNA.

As originally analysed: It was from reference gene primer amplification that nucleated cell counts were estimated. Repertoires were generated with immunoSEQ multiplex PCR, while TCRdb's copy carries only in-frame clones and drops some. That table furnishes V, J and clone size, whereas the DNA furnished D and trimming. This table holds roughly 130,000 clones, 84% found once. The CDR3 runs to 16 residues. Trimming took off 1 base at V and 4 bases at J, with 16 bases between the two ends. Germline V gene data show CDR1 as MGHRA and CDR2 as YSYEKL. The receptor comes from a woman aged 25 to 45 who had recovered from COVID-19. V usage is TRBV4-1 and J usage is TRBJ1-2; no clear D gene. Specimen: peripheral blood. CDR3 protein: CASSQVPSPESYGYTF. CDR3 bases: TGCGCCAGCAGCCAAGTGCCGTCGCCGGAGTCCTATGGCTACACCTTC.